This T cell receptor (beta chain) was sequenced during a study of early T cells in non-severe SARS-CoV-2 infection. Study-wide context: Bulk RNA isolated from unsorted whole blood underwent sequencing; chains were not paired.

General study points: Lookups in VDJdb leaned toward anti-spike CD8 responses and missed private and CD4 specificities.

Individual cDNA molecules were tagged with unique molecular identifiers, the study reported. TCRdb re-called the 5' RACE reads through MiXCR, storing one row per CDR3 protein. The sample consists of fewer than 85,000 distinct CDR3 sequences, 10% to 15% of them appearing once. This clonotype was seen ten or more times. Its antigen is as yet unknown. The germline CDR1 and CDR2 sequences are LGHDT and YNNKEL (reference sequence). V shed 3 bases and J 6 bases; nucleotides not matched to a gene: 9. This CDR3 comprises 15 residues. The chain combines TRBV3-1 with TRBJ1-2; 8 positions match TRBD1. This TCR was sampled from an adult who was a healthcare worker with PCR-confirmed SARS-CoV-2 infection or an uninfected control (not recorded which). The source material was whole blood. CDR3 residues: CASSQLSGTGDGYTF. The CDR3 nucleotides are TGTGCCAGCAGCCAGCTCTCAGGGACAGGAGATGGCTACACCTTC.